This T cell receptor beta chain is from a study of cytomegalovirus exposure and HLA in healthy donors. Findings of the study overall: In vitro work confirmed that a few CMV-associated chains recognize CMV antigens. The authors enumerated roughly 180 TCR beta chains as linked to cytomegalovirus.

Using immunoSEQ multiplex PCR, the repertoire was profiled, and TCRdb retains in-frame clones only, with some absent. The sample lists 50,000 to 65,000 clones; around 93% were seen once. V was pared by 7 bases and J by 8 bases, with 17 bases between. The CDR3 extends over 13 amino acids. Germline-derived CDR1 and CDR2 are MNHEY and SMNVEV (reference sequence). Separation from the 666-subject first cohort characterized the roughly 110-subject validation cohort, to which the donors belonged. Notes on this clone: Its cognate antigen is unknown.

This receptor was taken from a woman aged 18-29 years in good health and CMV-seropositive. Sequenced sample: PBMCs. The chain has TRBV27 and TRBJ1-1; D ambiguous. The CDR3 region is CASTTHGGQEAFF. In DNA, the CDR3 is TGTGCCAGCACCACCCATGGAGGTCAAGAAGCTTTCTTT.